Listed here are 15 T cell receptor beta chains from one sample, sequenced in a study of T cells in localized non-small cell lung cancer. Data came from immunoSEQ multiplex PCR; TCRdb stores just in-frame clones and leaves some out. The table includes about 53,000 clones, around four fifths detected once. Sequenced material: peripheral blood mononuclear cells, taken before any cancer treatment. These receptors all stem from a man aged 35-69 years with stage III lung adenocarcinoma.

The rearrangement uses TRBV18 and TRBJ2-5; a possible D gene is TRBD2 (5 bases). Per the germline V gene, CDR1 is KGHSH and CDR2 is LQKENI. The CDR3 runs to 13 residues. The germline V and J ends were trimmed by 4 bases and 2 bases, with 8 bases remaining between them. CDR3 amino acids: CASSQAGQETQYF. CDR3 bases: TGTGCCAGCTCACAGGCGGGTCAAGAGACCCAGTACTTC.

The chain joins TRBV30 to TRBJ2-5, with 7 bases matching TRBD2. This CDR3 has 12 residues. V trimming: 3 bases; J trimming: 5 bases; junction bases outside the gene matches: 3. Germline V CDR1 and CDR2: GTSNPN, SVGIG (reference sequence). The CDR3 DNA reads as TGTGCCTGGAGGGGAGGGTCGGAGACCCAGTACTTC. Its protein is CAWRGGSETQYF. The full variable domain, completed using reference TRBV30 and TRBJ2-5, is SQTIHQWPATLVQPVGSPLSLECTVEGTSNPNLYWYRQAAGRGLQLLFYSVGIGQISSEVPQNLSASRPQDRQFILSSKKLLLSDSGFYLCAWRGGSETQYFGPGTRLLVL.

The V gene is TRBV29-1, the J gene TRBJ2-7, with 8 bases identical to TRBD1. CDR1 is SQVTM and CDR2 is ANQGSEA in the germline V gene. With 6 bases clipped from V and 6 bases from J, the junction kept 7 bases outside the gene matches. This CDR3 is built from 12 residues. CDR3 sequence (DNA): TGCAGCGTGCCCGGACAGGGCGGCGAGCAGTACTTC. This codes for CSVPGQGGEQYF.

Here the CDR3 DNA reads TGTGCCAGCAGTTTAACAGGGGATCGGACTGAAGCTTTCTTT. It specifies CASSLTGDRTEAFF. This sequence joins TRBV27 and TRBJ1-1; 7 bases map to TRBD1. The CDR3 has 14 amino acids. CDR1 MNHEY and CDR2 SMNVEV come from the germline V gene (reference sequence). With 2 bases clipped from V and 5 bases from J, the junction kept 5 bases outside the gene matches.

V and J are TRBV18 and TRBJ1-1; 7 nucleotides agree with TRBD1. The germline gives CDR1 KGHSH, CDR2 LQKENI. Trimming removed 5 bases from V and 6 bases from J; junction bases left unmatched: 3. The CDR3 totals 12 residues. The CDR3 here is CASSAGGPEAFF. The CDR3 coding sequence is TGTGCCAGCTCAGCAGGGGGTCCTGAAGCTTTCTTT.

V and J are TRBV19 and TRBJ1-1, with no clear D. V was pared by 7 bases and J by 4 bases, with 4 bases between. Germline lookup yields CDR1 LNHDA and CDR2 SQIVND (reference sequence). The CDR3 totals 10 residues. CDR3 DNA: TGTGCCAGTATGGGCACTGAAGCTTTCTTT. This codes for CASMGTEAFF.

The chain employs TRBV9 and TRBJ2-3; 12 bases match TRBD2. The junction had 8 bases not matched to a gene; V was cut back by 4 bases and J by 2 bases. The CDR3 is 17 amino acids. Germline V gene sequence: CDR1 SGDLS, CDR2 YYNGEE. The CDR3 nucleotides read TGTGCCAGCAGCTCAGGGACTAGCGGGCCTTCCACAGATACGCAGTATTTT. It is translated as CASSSGTSGPSTDTQYF.

The chain joins TRBV30 to TRBJ2-1, with D maybe TRBD1 (6 bases). The CDR3 is 15 amino acids. Germline V gives CDR1 GTSNPN, CDR2 SVGIG (reference sequence). The ends were cut back, 0 bases at V and 4 bases at J, with 13 bases in the middle. The CDR3 DNA sequence: TGTGCCTGGAGTGTTTTAGGGGGAGCTTACAATGAGCAGTTCTTC. It codes for CAWSVLGGAYNEQFF.

The chain uses TRBV29-1 and TRBJ2-1; D gene uncertain. There are 12 residues in the CDR3. Trimming took 4 bases from V and 0 from J, leaving 4 bases between them. The germline gives CDR1 SQVTM, CDR2 ANQGSEA. The CDR3 nucleotides are TGCAGCGTTGCTGACTCCTACAATGAGCAGTTCTTC. It is translated as CSVADSYNEQFF.

This chain links TRBV6-1 with TRBJ1-2; 7 nucleotides align to TRBD1. Germline CDR1 and CDR2: MNHNS and SASEGT. The CDR3 runs 14 residues. V was pared by 7 bases and J by 0 bases, with 5 bases of the junction left unmatched. CDR3 DNA sequence: TGTGCCAGCACTCGGGACAGCTCTAACTATGGCTACACCTTC. Its translation: CASTRDSSNYGYTF.

The genes are TRBV4-2 and TRBJ2-3, with TRBD2 matching 9 bases. The CDR3 length is 16 residues. V trimming: 6 bases; J trimming: 6 bases; junction bases outside the gene matches: 13. Germline loops: CDR1 LGHNA, CDR2 YNFKEQ. In DNA form, the CDR3 reads TGTGCCAGCAGTCCGATAGGGACTAGCCCCGGGGATACGCAGTATTTT. It yields the protein CASSPIGTSPGDTQYF.

This chain links TRBV4-2 with TRBJ2-1; D possibly corresponds to TRBD2 (5 bases). From germline, CDR1 is LGHNA and CDR2 YNFKEQ. The CDR3 sequence is 14 residues long. V was shortened by 4 bases and J by 5 bases, with 12 bases between the two germline ends. This CDR3 is CASSPGLSNNEQFF. The CDR3 DNA is TGTGCCAGCAGCCCTGGACTGTCCAACAATGAGCAGTTCTTC.

This clone turned up a few times. J is TRBJ1-1 and V is TRBV10-2, with D possibly TRBD1 on 6 matching bases. The CDR3 has 17 amino acids. Germline V CDR1 and CDR2: WSHSY, SAAADI. V dropped 1 base and J dropped 1 base, with 16 bases sitting between them. The CDR3 loop is CASSEFRFGQTNTEAFF. In DNA, the CDR3 is TGCGCCAGCAGTGAGTTCAGGTTTGGACAGACGAACACTGAAGCTTTCTTT.

This clone has only a few counts. V usage is TRBV7-9 and J usage is TRBJ2-3; 7 bases agree with TRBD1. The CDR3 contains 17 residues. Germline V CDR1 and CDR2: SEHNR, FQNEAQ (reference sequence). V gave up 5 bases and J gave up 3 bases; unmatched junction bases: 14. CDR3 loop: CASSQNRDSEGTDTQYF. CDR3 in DNA: TGTGCCAGCAGCCAAAACAGGGACAGCGAGGGGACAGATACGCAGTATTTT.

The rearrangement uses TRBV15 and TRBJ1-1; D call uncertain. The CDR3 has 13 amino acids. Trimming left V 3 bases short and J 3 bases short, with 8 bases between. The germline V gene encodes CDR1 LNHNV and CDR2 YYDKDF (reference sequence). The CDR3 sequence is CATSRVYDTEAFF. The CDR3 bases are TGTGCCACCAGCAGGGTATACGACACTGAAGCTTTCTTT.